Listed here are 24 T cell receptor beta chains from one sample, sequenced in a study of monozygotic twins with inflammatory bowel disease. Following a re-call of the 5' RACE reads, TCRdb has one entry per CDR3 protein and lacks DNA. The sample data list about 380,000 distinct CDR3 sequences. Specimen: blood. The source is a human donor with ulcerative colitis or Crohn's disease, or a healthy co-twin of an affected twin (not recorded which).

The CDR3 loop reads CASKWGSRGNQPQHF. This sequence joins TRBV19 and TRBJ1-5. Germline V lookup: CDR1 LNHDA, CDR2 SQIVND (reference sequence). The CDR3 spans 15 residues. The full variable domain, completed using reference TRBV19 and TRBJ1-5, is DGGITQSPKYLFRKEGQNVTLSCEQNLNHDAMYWYRQDPGQGLRLIYYSQIVNDFQKGDIAEGYSVSREKKESFPLTVTSAQKNPTAFYLCASKWGSRGNQPQHFGDGTRLSIL.

The genes are TRBV4-1 and TRBJ2-6; TCRdb's D call of TRBD1 is untestable without DNA. There are 16 residues in the CDR3. The germline CDR1 and CDR2 sequences are MGHRA and YSYEKL. CDR3 sequence: CASSPLGVAGANVLTF.

V usage is TRBV6-2 or TRBV6-3 and J usage is TRBJ1-2; lacking DNA, the TRBD1 call made by TCRdb goes unchecked. Germline assignment: CDR1 MNHEY and CDR2 SVGEGT. CDR3 length: 14 residues. The CDR3 sequence: CASSYSGHDYGYTF.

This rearrangement joins TRBV18 to TRBJ2-2. CDR1 KGHSH and CDR2 LQKENI come from the germline V gene. The CDR3 loop spans 16 amino acids. This chain's CDR3 is CASSAQGQTNTGELFF. The entire variable domain, with the rest obtained from reference TRBV18 and TRBJ2-2, is as follows: NAGVMQNPRHLVRRRGQEARLRCSPMKGHSHVYWYRQLPEEGLKFMVYLQKENIIDESGMPKERFSAEFPKEGPSILRIQQVVRGDSAAYFCASSAQGQTNTGELFFGEGSRLTVL.

The V and J genes are TRBV9 and TRBJ2-4; the TRBD1 assignment by TCRdb is unverifiable without DNA. The CDR3 runs to 12 residues. Germline CDR1 and CDR2: SGDLS and YYNGEE. The CDR3 is CASSPTGDIQYF.

V and J are TRBV7-3 and TRBJ2-1; TCRdb lists TRBD2, though no DNA is available to test this call. The CDR3 extends over 17 amino acids. Germline CDR1 SGHTA, CDR2 FQGTGA. The CDR3 protein is CASSALAGGLIDNEQFF.

The chain links TRBV4-1 to TRBJ2-5; the D call of TRBD2 rests on TCRdb alone, since no DNA is present to check it. Germline V gives CDR1 MGHRA, CDR2 YSYEKL. This CDR3 region has 16 residues. CDR3 sequence reads: CASSQDWRGIQETQYF.

The chain uses TRBV9 and TRBJ2-7. CDR1 SGDLS and CDR2 YYNGEE come from the germline V gene. The CDR3 totals 12 residues. This CDR3 is CASSATSYEQYF.

The chain is built from TRBV12-3 or TRBV12-4 and TRBJ2-1. The length of the CDR3 is 16 residues. CDR3 loop: CASSFFGVSGDNEQFF.

This rearrangement joins TRBV19 to TRBJ2-7; TCRdb calls TRBD1, which cannot be checked without DNA. From germline, CDR1 is LNHDA and CDR2 SQIVND (reference sequence). The CDR3 totals 15 residues. The CDR3 here is CASSLGGGEGYEQYF.

J is TRBJ1-5 and V is TRBV27; TCRdb gives TRBD1 as the D gene, but with no DNA this cannot be confirmed. Looked up from germline, CDR1 is MNHEY and CDR2 is SMNVEV (reference sequence). The CDR3 totals 13 residues. The CDR3 sequence: CASSLVPGGPQHF.

V and J are TRBV5-6 and TRBJ1-1; the TCRdb call, TRBD1, lacks DNA for checking. Germline-derived CDR1 and CDR2 are SGHDT and YYEEEE. The CDR3 spans 16 residues. The CDR3 sequence: CASSFWGVLGNTEAFF.

This chain joins TRBV7-2 and TRBJ2-5; the D gene TCRdb calls, TRBD2, cannot be checked with no DNA. The germline V gene encodes CDR1 SGHTA and CDR2 FQGNSA. This CDR3 is built from 17 residues. The CDR3 region is CASSFSVGRANQETQYF.

The chain couples TRBV25-1 to TRBJ1-6; TCRdb names TRBD1, which stays unverified in the absence of DNA. This CDR3 comprises 14 residues. Germline V gives CDR1 MGHDK, CDR2 SYGVNS. CDR3 sequence: CASSVQGANSPLHF.

The V call is TRBV7-2, the J call TRBJ2-2; TCRdb's assignment of TRBD1 cannot be checked, as there is no DNA. The CDR3 length is 14 residues. Germline V CDR1 and CDR2: SGHTA, FQGNSA. Here the CDR3 reads CASSQRAGYGELFF.

The gene calls are TRBV5-4 and TRBJ2-7. Germline V gives CDR1 SGHNT, CDR2 YYREEE (reference sequence). CDR3 size: 13 residues. CDR3 region: CASSPGRTYEQYF.

V usage is TRBV7-2 and J usage is TRBJ2-2. From germline, CDR1 is SGHTA and CDR2 FQGNSA. The CDR3 covers 16 residues. The CDR3 loop reads CASSLARPANTGELFF.

The chain carries TRBV5-1 and TRBJ1-4. Germline CDR1 SGHRS, CDR2 YFSETQ. This CDR3 has 13 amino acids. The CDR3 loop reads CASSWGANEKLFF.

The CDR3 reads CASSRDLSSYEQYF. J is TRBJ2-7 and V is TRBV18; the D gene TCRdb calls, TRBD1, cannot be checked with no DNA. Germline V gene lookup returns CDR1 KGHSH and CDR2 LQKENI. CDR3 length equals 14 residues.

This CDR3 is CASSQDIGGRNTEAFF. This rearrangement joins TRBV4-3 to TRBJ1-1; TCRdb returns TRBD1, unconfirmable since there is no DNA. The CDR3 sequence is 16 residues long. CDR1 LGHNA and CDR2 YSLEER come from the germline V gene.

The rearrangement joins TRBV7-3 to TRBJ2-3; the TRBD2 assignment by TCRdb is unverifiable without DNA. The V gene's germline CDR1 is SGHTA and CDR2 FQGTGA. CDR3 length equals 15 residues. CDR3 sequence: CASSLKLVPTDTQYF. Full variable domain (missing parts from reference TRBV7-3 and TRBJ2-3): GAGVSQTPSNKVTEKGKYVELRCDPISGHTALYWYRQSLGQGPEFLIYFQGTGAADDSGLPNDRFFAVRPEGSVSTLKIQRTERGDSAVYLCASSLKLVPTDTQYFGPGTRLTVL.

The chain joins TRBV6-5 to TRBJ2-2. The germline V gene has CDR1 MNHEY and CDR2 SVGAGI. The CDR3 length is 13 residues. The CDR3 is CASSLYNTGELFF.

The chain is built from TRBV28 and TRBJ2-1; TCRdb outputs TRBD2, but without DNA this stays unchecked. This CDR3 is built from 17 residues. Germline CDR1 reads MDHEN; CDR2 reads SYDVKM. This chain's CDR3 is CASSFFSGGPGYNEQFF.

The chain joins TRBV9 to TRBJ1-4; TCRdb's D call, TRBD1, is unchecked because there is no DNA. Germline V gene sequence: CDR1 SGDLS, CDR2 YYNGEE. The CDR3 contains 17 residues. The chain's CDR3 is CASSPRDRGWTNEKLFF. The variable domain in full, with the rest retrieved from reference TRBV9 and TRBJ1-4, is DSGVTQTPKHLITATGQRVTLRCSPRSGDLSVYWYQQSLDQGLQFLIQYYNGEERAKGNILERFSAQQFPDLHSELNLSSLELGDSALYFCASSPRDRGWTNEKLFFGSGTQLSVL.